These 13 T cell receptor beta chains came from one sample sequenced in a study of T cells after yellow fever vaccination. MiXCR, applied by TCRdb to the 5' RACE reads, yields one record per CDR3 protein. The sample contains roughly 180,000 distinct CDR3 sequences, approximately 6.2% of which appear only once. The starting material was CD4+ T cells sorted from PBMCs, obtained on the day of the first yellow fever vaccination. The receptors derive from a young man who received the YFV17D yellow fever vaccine.

This chain links TRBV7-2 with TRBJ2-1; 9 positions match TRBD2. The V segment lost 9 bases and the J segment 8 bases; nucleotides outside the gene matches: 11. This CDR3 has 14 residues. Per germline, CDR1 SGHTA and CDR2 FQGNSA. CDR3 loop: CASKLAGYTDEQFF. The DNA of the CDR3 is TGTGCCAGTAAGCTAGCGGGGTATACGGATGAGCAGTTCTTC.

A few counts support this clonotype. The gene calls are TRBV7-9 and TRBJ2-2; 8 bases agree with TRBD1. CDR1 SEHNR and CDR2 FQNEAQ come from the germline V gene (reference sequence). This CDR3 region has 19 residues. The ends lost 4 bases at V and 3 bases at J; junction bases unmatched: 16. For the CDR3, the DNA is TGTGCCAGCAGCTCCCTCTTCCAAATGGACAGGGCCTACACCGGGGAGCTGTTTTTT. Its translation: CASSSLFQMDRAYTGELFF.

J is TRBJ2-7 and V is TRBV20-1; 8 bases agree with TRBD2. The CDR3 sequence is 14 residues long. Unmatched junction bases numbered 6, after V lost 0 bases and J lost 5 bases. Germline CDR1 reads DFQATT; CDR2 reads SNEGSKA (reference sequence). The CDR3 here is CSARDSGGLNEQYV. The CDR3 nucleotides are TGCAGTGCTAGAGATTCGGGAGGGTTAAACGAGCAGTACGTC.

The chain uses TRBV19 and TRBJ2-3; D is unresolved. Germline CDR1 reads LNHDA; CDR2 reads SQIVND (reference sequence). V was trimmed by 2 bases and J by 4 bases, leaving 7 bases between them. This CDR3 is built from 13 residues. The CDR3 spells CASSIWASDTQYF. As DNA, the CDR3 is TGTGCCAGTAGTATATGGGCATCAGATACGCAGTATTTT.

This clonotype was seen ten or more times. The CDR3 spells CASSHGSGPTGELFF. The CDR3 DNA sequence: TGCGCCAGCAGCCACGGAAGCGGCCCCACCGGGGAGCTGTTTTTT. J is TRBJ2-2 and V is TRBV4-1, with D tentatively TRBD2 (5 bases). Germline-derived CDR1 and CDR2 are MGHRA and YSYEKL. This CDR3 region has 15 residues. Trimming removed 3 bases from V and 4 bases from J, with 12 bases in between.

V and J are TRBV27 and TRBJ2-2; 8 positions agree with TRBD1. This CDR3 comprises 17 residues. From germline, CDR1 is MNHEY and CDR2 SMNVEV (reference sequence). The junction had 10 bases not matched to a gene; V was cut back by 3 bases and J by 4 bases. The CDR3 DNA reads as TGTGCCAGCAGTTTTGGACAGGGAGTATGGGGCACCGGGGAGCTGTTTTTT. Translated, it gives CASSFGQGVWGTGELFF.

This clonotype was seen many times. The V gene is TRBV7-3, the J gene TRBJ2-2; D unclear. The CDR3 has 13 residues. Trimming stripped 8 bases from V and 5 bases from J, with 12 bases between. Germline V gives CDR1 SGHTA, CDR2 FQGTGA. CDR3 DNA: TGTGCCAGCCGTGAGACCAATACCGGGGAGCTGTTTTTT. Its protein is CASRETNTGELFF.

V is TRBV7-2 and J is TRBJ1-1, with 7 positions matching TRBD1. Per germline, CDR1 SGHTA and CDR2 FQGNSA. This CDR3 region has 14 residues. After removal of 5 bases from V and 6 bases from J, the junction contained 9 bases not matched to a gene. CDR3 sequence: CASSERQGGPEAFF. The CDR3 nucleotides read TGTGCCAGCAGCGAAAGACAGGGTGGCCCTGAAGCTTTCTTT.

In its sample, this clonotype was seen many times. The chain employs TRBV9 and TRBJ2-3; D is unresolved. Germline loops: CDR1 SGDLS, CDR2 YYNGEE. Deletions cut 3 bases from V and 1 base from J, with 6 bases between. The CDR3 sequence is 13 residues long. DNA of the CDR3: TGTGCCAGCAGCGGTGACCGCACAGATACGCAGTATTTT. This gives the protein CASSGDRTDTQYF.

This clonotype was found many times. The chain employs TRBV27 and TRBJ1-2; possible D gene TRBD1, 5 bases. The CDR3 loop spans 14 amino acids. Per the germline V gene, CDR1 is MNHEY and CDR2 is SMNVEV (reference sequence). The V end lost 7 bases, the J end lost 7 bases, and 19 bases lay between the germline ends. CDR3 DNA sequence: TGTGCCAGCAAGGTGGGGTCAGGGTACGCTGGCTACACCTTC. This codes for CASKVGSGYAGYTF.

This clonotype was seen many times. J is TRBJ1-1 and V is TRBV24-1, with D possibly matching TRBD1 (5 bases). The CDR3 length is 15 residues. V shed 2 bases and J shed 2 bases, with 11 bases lying between them. Germline V gene data show CDR1 as KGHDR and CDR2 as SFDVKD. CDR3 in amino acids: CATSDSRDPNTEAFF. CDR3 in DNA: TGTGCCACCAGTGATTCCAGGGATCCTAACACTGAAGCTTTCTTT.

This clonotype came up many times. This chain links TRBV5-1 with TRBJ2-5; D is possibly TRBD2 (7 bases). Germline values: CDR1 SGHRS, CDR2 YFSETQ. This CDR3 is built from 14 residues. V was shortened by 2 bases and J by 5 bases, with 13 bases between the two germline ends. The CDR3 DNA reads TGCGCCAGCAGCTTCTTCGGGGGGCGGGAGACCCAGTACTTC. The encoded protein is CASSFFGGRETQYF.

In its sample, this clonotype was seen many times. The CDR3 is CASSLSPGAPLGSTDTQYF. Written as DNA, the CDR3 is TGCGCCAGCAGCCTTTCCCCGGGGGCGCCTCTAGGTAGCACAGATACGCAGTATTTT. This chain uses TRBV4-1 with TRBJ2-3, with D tentatively TRBD1 or TRBD2 (6 bases each). Germline CDR1 is MGHRA and CDR2 is YSYEKL. CDR3 length: 19 residues. Trimming took 4 bases from V and 0 from J, leaving 23 bases between them.